A single sample gave rise to the 25 T cell receptor beta chains below, sequenced in a study of T cells after somatic rescue of genetic block. Method: immunoSEQ multiplex PCR; TCRdb's copy keeps in-frame clones and lacks some. Of 100,000 to 120,000 clones in the sample, about 93% were seen once. Input material: peripheral blood mononuclear cells (PBMCs). The receptors here all came from a young woman.

This clone was counted a few times. V gene TRBV7-2 combines with J gene TRBJ2-5; 9 bases agree with TRBD1. After removal of 6 bases from V and 5 bases from J, the junction contained 16 bases not matched to a gene. The germline gives CDR1 SGHTA, CDR2 FQGNSA. The CDR3 is 17 amino acids. The CDR3 region has the DNA TGTGCCAGCAGGGGAGGACAGGGGAGGGTCATGAGGGAGACCCAGTACTTC. This gives the protein CASRGGQGRVMRETQYF.

The chain carries TRBV4-1 and TRBJ1-1; D remains ambiguous. The CDR3 has 14 residues. In germline, CDR1 is MGHRA, CDR2 YSYEKL. V was clipped by 0 bases and J by 5 bases, with 10 bases between them. The CDR3 is CASSQDRKRTEAFF. In nucleotides, the CDR3 is TGCGCCAGCAGCCAAGATCGGAAAAGGACTGAAGCTTTCTTT.

This chain connects TRBV11-2 to TRBJ1-1; no firm D call. The CDR3 is made up of 11 amino acids. Germline lookup yields CDR1 SGHAT and CDR2 FQNNGV. Deletions cut 2 bases from V and 5 bases from J, with 3 bases between. The CDR3 sequence: CASSLRTEAFF. The CDR3 nucleotides read TGTGCCAGCAGCTTAAGGACTGAAGCTTTCTTT.

The chain combines TRBV21-1 with TRBJ2-7; the D call in the table, TRBD2, was not verified against the DNA. TRBV21-1 is designated a pseudogene. This CDR3 region has 12 residues. The CDR3 protein is CASSKPHSEQYF. DNA for the CDR3: TGTGCCAGCAGCAAACCCCACTCCGAGCAGTACTTC.

This clone was counted between two and nine times. The chain combines TRBV4-3 with TRBJ2-1; 9 nucleotides line up with TRBD2. Unmatched junction bases numbered 0, after V lost 0 bases and J lost 0 bases. CDR1 and CDR2 from the germline V gene are LGHNA and YSLEER. CDR3 size: 16 residues. For the CDR3, the DNA is TGCGCCAGCAGCCAAGATAGCGGGGGCTCCTACAATGAGCAGTTCTTC. This encodes CASSQDSGGSYNEQFF.

This clone was observed a single time. The rearrangement links TRBV27 to TRBJ1-1, with unresolved D. CDR1 is MNHEY and CDR2 is SMNVEV in the germline V gene (reference sequence). The CDR3 spans 15 residues. V was clipped by 4 bases and J by 4 bases, with 16 bases between them. The CDR3 bases are TGTGCCAGCAGTTCCGGACTCCGGGTGGGCACTGAAGCTTTCTTT. Protein: CASSSGLRVGTEAFF.

The J gene is TRBJ2-3, the V gene TRBV30; 9 nucleotides agree with TRBD2. Trimming took 1 base from V and 4 from J; bases not matched to a gene: 9. The CDR3 covers 16 residues. Germline values: CDR1 GTSNPN, CDR2 SVGIG (reference sequence). This CDR3 is CAWSAGTSLVADTQYF. The CDR3 DNA sequence: TGTGCCTGGAGTGCCGGGACTAGCCTGGTCGCAGATACGCAGTATTTT. The variable domain in full, with the rest retrieved from reference TRBV30 and TRBJ2-3, is SQTIHQWPATLVQPVGSPLSLECTVEGTSNPNLYWYRQAAGRGLQLLFYSVGIGQISSEVPQNLSASRPQDRQFILSSKKLLLSDSGFYLCAWSAGTSLVADTQYFGPGTRLTVL.

J is TRBJ2-7 and V is TRBV7-6; D possibly corresponds to TRBD1 (6 bases). The CDR3 has 14 residues. V lost 6 bases, J lost 3 bases, and 15 bases lay in between. Germline V gene lookup returns CDR1 SGHVS and CDR2 FNYEAQ. CDR3 in amino acids: CASSQSTGRYEQYF. CDR3 DNA: TGTGCCAGCAGTCAATCTACAGGGCGCTACGAGCAGTACTTC.

CDR3 coding DNA: TGTGCCAGCAGCTTAGGGTTAGGCGTAACGAACACTGAAGCTTTCTTT. This translates into CASSLGLGVTNTEAFF. J is TRBJ1-1 and V is TRBV7-2; D gene ambiguous. V lost 1 base and J lost 1, with 13 bases in between. CDR1 is SGHTA, CDR2 FQGNSA, per germline. The CDR3 extends over 16 amino acids.

This chain links TRBV6-6 with TRBJ1-2; D is ambiguous. V was shortened by 0 bases and J by 4 bases, with 12 bases between the two germline ends. The germline V gene has CDR1 MNHNY and CDR2 SVGAGI (reference sequence). The CDR3 is 15 residues long. The CDR3 loop is CASSYSSIASYGYTF. CDR3 sequence (DNA): TGTGCCAGCAGTTACTCGAGTATAGCCTCCTATGGCTACACCTTC.

The chain has TRBV2 and TRBJ1-3; tentative D call: TRBD1 (6 bases). The CDR3 runs to 15 residues. The germline CDR1 and CDR2 sequences are SNHLY and FYNNEI. V was pared by 5 bases and J by 3 bases, with 14 bases between. The CDR3 DNA sequence: TGTGCCAGCAGTTTAGGACAGATTTTTGGAAACACCATATATTTT. The encoded protein is CASSLGQIFGNTIYF. Combining the CDR3 with reference TRBV2 and TRBJ1-3 gives the whole variable domain EPEVTQTPSHQVTQMGQEVILRCVPISNHLYFYWYRQILGQKVEFLVSFYNNEISEKSEIFDDQFSVERPDGSNFTLKIRSTKLEDSAMYFCASSLGQIFGNTIYFGEGSWLTVV.

The genes are TRBV11-1 and TRBJ1-1, with D uncertain. V gave up 5 bases and J gave up 2 bases, with 18 bases separating them. The V gene's germline CDR1 is SGHAT and CDR2 FQDESV (reference sequence). The CDR3 spans 16 residues. CDR3 sequence reads: CASSPMTWGGNTEAFF. In nucleotides, the CDR3 is TGTGCCAGCAGCCCCATGACATGGGGAGGCAACACTGAAGCTTTCTTT.

V usage is TRBV9 and J usage is TRBJ2-1, with D unresolved. From germline, CDR1 is SGDLS and CDR2 YYNGEE. This CDR3 spans 12 amino acids. Trimming removed 2 bases at V and 5 bases at J, with 5 bases between. The CDR3 spells CASSVNNNEQFF. The CDR3 DNA sequence: TGTGCCAGCAGCGTGAATAACAATGAGCAGTTCTTC.

This chain connects TRBV28 to TRBJ2-3, with a tentative D call TRBD1 (5 bases). The length of the CDR3 is 13 residues. CDR1 and CDR2 (germline): MDHEN, SYDVKM. V gave up 3 bases and J gave up 5 bases, with 9 bases separating them. The CDR3, as DNA: TGTGCCAGCAGTTTGGGGCCTTTAGATACGCAGTATTTT. It translates to CASSLGPLDTQYF.

This clone turned up a few times. This chain joins TRBV19 and TRBJ1-5; perhaps TRBD1 as D (6 bases). V gave up 5 bases and J gave up 3 bases, with 14 bases separating them. The CDR3 is 15 amino acids. From germline, CDR1 is LNHDA and CDR2 SQIVND (reference sequence). In nucleotides, the CDR3 is TGTGCCAGTAGTCCTAAGGACAGCCTCAATCAGCCCCAGCATTTT. This translates into CASSPKDSLNQPQHF.

CDR3 DNA sequence: TGTGCCATCAGAGGGGATGGGGGGGCGACGGGCTACACCTTC. This translates into CAIRGDGGATGYTF. This chain connects TRBV10-3 to TRBJ1-2; possibly TRBD1 for D (6 bases). Germline V gene lookup returns CDR1 ENHRY and CDR2 SYGVKD. This CDR3 is built from 14 residues. Trimming shortened V by 6 bases and J by 8 bases, and 19 bases separated the two germline ends.

The V gene is TRBV7-6, the J gene TRBJ2-5; D gene uncertain. The CDR3 has 13 residues. CDR1 is SGHVS and CDR2 is FNYEAQ in the germline V gene. The ends were cut back, 4 bases at V and 3 bases at J, with 9 bases in the middle. This CDR3 reads CASSSHPEETQYF. The CDR3 DNA is TGTGCCAGCAGCTCACACCCTGAAGAGACCCAGTACTTC.

CDR3 coding DNA: TGTGCCAGCAGCTTGAGGTCGGTTGCAACTAATGAAAAACTGTTTTTT. It encodes CASSLRSVATNEKLFF. This rearrangement joins TRBV5-4 to TRBJ1-4; D call uncertain. Germline V gives CDR1 SGHNT, CDR2 YYREEE (reference sequence). V was shortened by 1 base and J by 0 bases, with 10 bases between the two germline ends. The CDR3 contains 16 residues.

This chain connects TRBV11-3 to TRBJ2-3; 7 positions match TRBD2. Germline CDR1 SGHNT, CDR2 YENEEA. V lost 3 bases and J lost 6; bases outside the gene matches: 3. CDR3 length: 13 amino acids. The CDR3 region is CASSFRLADTQYF. The CDR3 DNA reads as TGTGCCAGCAGCTTCCGACTAGCTGATACGCAGTATTTT.

The rearrangement uses TRBV11-3 and TRBJ2-3; tentative D call: TRBD1 (5 bases). CDR1 is SGHNT and CDR2 is YENEEA in the germline V gene. This CDR3 has 17 amino acids. V dropped 5 bases and J dropped 2 bases, with 20 bases sitting between them. The CDR3 region is CASSSRSVGQPTDTQYF. The CDR3 nucleotides are TGTGCCAGCAGCAGCCGCAGCGTGGGGCAGCCCACAGATACGCAGTATTTT.

This chain connects TRBV30 to TRBJ1-1; a weak D match, TRBD1 (5 bases). CDR3 length equals 11 residues. The germline V and J ends were trimmed by 5 bases and 8 bases, with 12 bases remaining between them. Germline V lookup: CDR1 GTSNPN, CDR2 SVGIG (reference sequence). For the CDR3, the DNA is TGTGCCTGGGTAGGGGTCCGGGAAGCTTTCTTT. This translates into CAWVGVREAFF.

This clone was detected only once. At one end the junction does not follow the germline gene, possibly because of a read error. The chain joins TRBV30 to TRBJ1-1; weak D call: TRBD1 (6 bases). Germline V CDR1 and CDR2: GTSNPN, SVGIG (reference sequence). The CDR3 covers 14 residues. CDR3 DNA: TGTGCCTCGACTCACGTGAGGGGGAACGCTGAAGCTTTCTTT. It yields the protein CASTHVRGNAEAFF.

The rearrangement joins TRBV7-6 to TRBJ2-1, with a tentative D call TRBD2 (6 bases). Trimming took 5 bases from V and 0 from J, leaving 17 bases between them. The CDR3 is 17 amino acids. Germline loops: CDR1 SGHVS, CDR2 FNYEAQ. CDR3 sequence: CASSPGGGVSSYNEQFF. CDR3 sequence (DNA): TGTGCCAGCAGCCCTGGAGGCGGGGTGAGCTCCTACAATGAGCAGTTCTTC.

This clone was seen only once. The chain couples TRBV2 to TRBJ2-3, with TRBD2 identical over 11 bases. CDR3 length equals 16 residues. V dropped 5 bases and J dropped 2; count of bases not matched to a gene: 6. Per germline, CDR1 SNHLY and CDR2 FYNNEI. CDR3 nucleotides: TGTGCCAGCAGTTCTCATAGCGGGGGGGACACAGATACGCAGTATTTT. Its protein product is CASSSHSGGDTDTQYF.

This clone came up once. This CDR3 is CASSHAGQGIFVNEQFF. CDR3 in DNA: TGCGCCAGCAGCCATGCCGGACAGGGTATCTTCGTGAATGAGCAGTTCTTC. V is TRBV4-3 and J is TRBJ2-1; TRBD1 agrees at 8 bases. The CDR3 extends over 17 amino acids. CDR1 is LGHNA, CDR2 YSLEER, per germline. The trim removed 3 bases at V and 7 bases at J, leaving 14 bases unmatched.